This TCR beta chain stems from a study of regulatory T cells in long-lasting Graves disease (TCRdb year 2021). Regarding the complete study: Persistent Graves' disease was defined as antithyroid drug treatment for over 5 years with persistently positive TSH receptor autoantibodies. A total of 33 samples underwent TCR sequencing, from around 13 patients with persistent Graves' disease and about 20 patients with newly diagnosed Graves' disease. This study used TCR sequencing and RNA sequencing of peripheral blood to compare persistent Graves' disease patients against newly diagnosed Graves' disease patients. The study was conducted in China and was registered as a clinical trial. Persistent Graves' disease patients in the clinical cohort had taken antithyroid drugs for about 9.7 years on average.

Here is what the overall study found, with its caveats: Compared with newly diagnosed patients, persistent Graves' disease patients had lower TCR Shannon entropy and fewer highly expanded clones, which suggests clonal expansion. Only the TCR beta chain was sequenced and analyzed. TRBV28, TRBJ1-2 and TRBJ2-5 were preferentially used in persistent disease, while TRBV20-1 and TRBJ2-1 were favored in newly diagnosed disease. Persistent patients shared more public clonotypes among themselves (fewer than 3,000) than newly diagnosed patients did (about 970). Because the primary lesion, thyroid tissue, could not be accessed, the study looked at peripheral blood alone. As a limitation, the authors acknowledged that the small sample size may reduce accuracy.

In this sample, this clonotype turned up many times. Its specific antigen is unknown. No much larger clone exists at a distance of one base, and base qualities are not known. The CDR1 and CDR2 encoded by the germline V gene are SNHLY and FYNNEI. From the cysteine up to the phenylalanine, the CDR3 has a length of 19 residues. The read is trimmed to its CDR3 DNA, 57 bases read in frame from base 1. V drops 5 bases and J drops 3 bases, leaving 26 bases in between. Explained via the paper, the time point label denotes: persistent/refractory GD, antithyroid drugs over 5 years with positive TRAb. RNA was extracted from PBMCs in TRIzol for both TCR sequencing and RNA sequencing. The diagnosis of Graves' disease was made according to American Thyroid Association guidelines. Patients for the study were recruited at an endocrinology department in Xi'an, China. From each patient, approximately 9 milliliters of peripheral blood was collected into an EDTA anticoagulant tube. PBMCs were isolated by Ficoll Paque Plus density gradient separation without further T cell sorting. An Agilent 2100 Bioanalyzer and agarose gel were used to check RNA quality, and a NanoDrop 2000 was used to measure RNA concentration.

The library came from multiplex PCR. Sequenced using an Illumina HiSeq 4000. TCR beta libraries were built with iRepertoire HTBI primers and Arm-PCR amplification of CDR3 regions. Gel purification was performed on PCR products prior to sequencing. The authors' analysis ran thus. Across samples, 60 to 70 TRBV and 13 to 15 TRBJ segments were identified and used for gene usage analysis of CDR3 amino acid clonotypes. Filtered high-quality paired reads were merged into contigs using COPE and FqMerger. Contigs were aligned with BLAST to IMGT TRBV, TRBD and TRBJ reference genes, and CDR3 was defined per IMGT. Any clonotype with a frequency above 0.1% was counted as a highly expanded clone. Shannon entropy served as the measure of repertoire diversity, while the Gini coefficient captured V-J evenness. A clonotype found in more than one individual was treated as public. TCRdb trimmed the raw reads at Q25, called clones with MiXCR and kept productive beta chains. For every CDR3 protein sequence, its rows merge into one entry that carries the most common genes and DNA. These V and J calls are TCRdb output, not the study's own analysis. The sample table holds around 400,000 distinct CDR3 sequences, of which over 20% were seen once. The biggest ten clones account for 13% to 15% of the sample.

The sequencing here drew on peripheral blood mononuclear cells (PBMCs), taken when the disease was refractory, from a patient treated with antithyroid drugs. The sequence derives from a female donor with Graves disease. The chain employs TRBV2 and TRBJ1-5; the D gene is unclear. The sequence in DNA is TGTGCCAGCAGTCACAAATCCTCCACCATCCCACAAGACAATCAGCCCCAGCATTTT. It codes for CASSHKSSTIPQDNQPQHF.